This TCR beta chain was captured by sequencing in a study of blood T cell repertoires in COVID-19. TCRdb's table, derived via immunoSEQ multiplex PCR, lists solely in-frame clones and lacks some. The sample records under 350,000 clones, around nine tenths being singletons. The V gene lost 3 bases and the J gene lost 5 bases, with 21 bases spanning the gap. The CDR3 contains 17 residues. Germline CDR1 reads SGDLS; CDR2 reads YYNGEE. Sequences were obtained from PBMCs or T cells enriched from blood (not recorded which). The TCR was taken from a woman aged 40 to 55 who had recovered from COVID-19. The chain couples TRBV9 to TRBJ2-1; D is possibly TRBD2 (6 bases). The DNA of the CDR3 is TGTGCCAGCAGCGGGCCCCCGGGGGTAGCGGAGAACAATGAGCAGTTCTTC. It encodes CASSGPPGVAENNEQFF.